This paragraph covers one T cell receptor (beta chain) sequence. It lacks a known antigen. Nothing much larger sits one base from this clone, and base qualities are not available. The collaborating institutions used their own protocols to collect whole blood in K2EDTA tubes. For TCRbeta analysis, collaborator samples were shipped as frozen whole blood, as isolated PBMCs, or as DNA extracted from either sample type. The entry originates in a study of blood T cell repertoires in COVID-19 (TCRdb year 2020). About the study as a whole: The collaborator samples originated in the United States, Italy and Spain and spanned the acute and convalescent phases of COVID-19. The prospective study material was composed of cDNA or gDNA derived from T cells, B-cell-depleted T cells, or PBMCs. Subjects who had been exposed to COVID-19, were actively infected with it, or had recovered from it provided the deeply sampled blood TCRbeta repertoires that made up the dataset. The repertoires were made available in a free public database intended to serve as a resource for research on the immune response to SARS-CoV-2. The samples were drawn from two sources: the first 160 participants of the ongoing ImmuneRACE study, and 1,200 or so subjects contributed by 6 global collaborators. Nearly every sample came with metadata listing a de-identified subject ID, COVID-19 status, age in years and sex. Where available, HLA class I and class II types were obtained from metadata supplied by the sample provider rather than from assay-based typing.

CDR1 and CDR2 (LNHDA, SQIVND) derive from the germline V gene (reference sequence). From V the trimming removes 5 bases and from J it removes 5 bases, while the gene matches leave 7 bases of the junction unaccounted for. Measured from the cysteine to the phenylalanine, the CDR3 is 14 residues long. The kept DNA is CDR3 alone, 42 bases in frame from the first base. TCRbeta CDR3 regions were amplified from genomic DNA by means of the immunoSEQ Assay, a bias-controlled multiplex PCR. Concerning the study's data processing: The number of nucleated cells in each sample was estimated by amplification of reference gene primers within the assay. To quantify the absolute abundance of each unique TCRbeta CDR3 rearrangement, sequence reads were collapsed and filtered. For each sample, productive Simpson clonality was calculated as the square root of Simpson's diversity index over productive rearrangements. In TCRdb, the immuneACCESS table is reduced to in-frame sequences with V and J assigned. These tables do not hold every clone; where another copy was compared, an unresolved V gene accounts for under half, and the others remain unexplained. V and J calls plus clone size are reproduced from that table; the DNA served to infer D and trimming. Here the sample has around 100,000 clones; approximately 92% occur a single time. 4.5% to 6% of the sample belongs to the ten largest clones.

Results the study describes overall, beyond this receptor: Clinical and demographic metadata were provided uncurated, with the amount varying by source and participant.

This clonotype was obtained from a man aged 50 to 59 with active COVID-19. The chain is made from TRBV19 and TRBJ1-1; TRBD1 agrees with 8 junctional bases. What was sequenced was peripheral blood. The DNA reads TGTGCCAGTAGTTCGACAGGGGCCATTACTGAAGCTTTCTTT. It specifies CASSSTGAITEAFF.